This TCR beta chain derives from a study of CXCR3-negative and CXCR3-positive naive CD8 T cells. The TRB cDNA libraries were prepared by 5' RACE with UMI labels. TCRdb reprocessed the 5' RACE reads, keeping one entry per CDR3 protein, no DNA. The specimen's table records more than 75,000 distinct CDR3 sequences. CDR1 is PRHDT and CDR2 is FYEKMQ in the germline V gene (reference sequence). The CDR3 contains 13 residues. As regards this clonotype: Its antigen is still unknown.

Study-level findings and limits: The study found more hydrophobic TRB CDR3s in CXCR3-positive naive cells than in CXCR3-negative naive cells.

This chain uses TRBV13 with TRBJ1-2; the D call from TCRdb, TRBD1, cannot be confirmed without DNA. The sample taken for sequencing was naive CXCR3+ CD8+ T cells from blood. Subset specified: CD45RO-CCR7+CD27+CD95- naive CD8+ T cells expressing CXCR3 (TNR3+). The clonotype was recovered from a human donor in good health. Some clones in this sample may be carry-over from other donors' samples. The CDR3: CASSLRGLEGYTF.